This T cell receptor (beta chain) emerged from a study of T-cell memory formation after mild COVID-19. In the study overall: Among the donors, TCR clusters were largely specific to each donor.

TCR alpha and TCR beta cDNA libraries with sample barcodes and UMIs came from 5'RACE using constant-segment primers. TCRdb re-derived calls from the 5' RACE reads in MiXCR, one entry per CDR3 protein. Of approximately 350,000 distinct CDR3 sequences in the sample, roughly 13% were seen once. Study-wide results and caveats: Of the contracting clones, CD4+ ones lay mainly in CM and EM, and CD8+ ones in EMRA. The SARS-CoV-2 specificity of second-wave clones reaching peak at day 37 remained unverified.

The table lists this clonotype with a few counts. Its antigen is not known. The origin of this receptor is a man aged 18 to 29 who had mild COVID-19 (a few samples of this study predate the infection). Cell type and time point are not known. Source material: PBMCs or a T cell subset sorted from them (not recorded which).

CDR3 sequence reads: CASSSPGPTYGYTF. The CDR3 DNA reads as TGCGCCAGCAGCTCGCCGGGACCGACCTATGGCTACACCTTC. This chain uses TRBV5-1 with TRBJ1-2; a possible D gene is TRBD1 (5 bases). The germline gives CDR1 SGHRS, CDR2 YFSETQ. The CDR3 length is 14 residues. Trimming removed 3 bases from V and 4 bases from J, with 13 bases in between.